The clone carrying this T cell receptor beta chain has only a few counts. Its antigen is not identified. This sample is part of a study of beta chain features in type 1 diabetes. Study background: Investigators examined 107,917,701 sorted cells across all samples.

Findings and caveats of the study: Shorter TCRB CDR3s, moderately but significantly so, were found in Type 1 diabetes patients in all four CD4+ subsets. Insertions were fewer and deletions more numerous at VDJ junctions in type 1 diabetes patients.

Isolated RNA was reverse transcribed in full, so expressed TCRB transcripts were sequenced. Some clones are missing from TCRdb's copy, which holds only in-frame ones; the method was immunoSEQ multiplex PCR. The sample has about 650,000 clones; approximately 13% are singletons. There are 14 residues in the CDR3. The V end lost 2 bases, the J end lost 6 bases, and 9 bases lay between the germline ends. Germline V lookup: CDR1 SGHNT, CDR2 YYREEE (reference sequence). The chain combines TRBV5-4 with TRBJ1-6; tentative D call: TRBD1 (6 bases). Material for sequencing was naive CD4+ T cells from blood. The clonotype was recovered from a man aged 25-45 years with type 1 diabetes. CDR3 amino acids: CASSLQGLNSPLHF. The CDR3, as DNA: TGTGCCAGCAGCTTACAGGGCCTTAATTCACCCCTCCACTTT.